This T cell receptor beta chain was observed in a study of identical twins' blood T cells (dated by TCRdb to the early 2010s). For the wider study: The roughly twelve libraries, six for the alpha chain and six for the beta chain, together yielded 45 million to 55 million Illumina reads. To assess how genetics influences repertoire formation, the study used next-generation sequencing to compare the TCR alpha and beta chain repertoires of three pairs of monozygous twins. The paper as a whole reports these results and caveats: Validation by independent studies was stated to be required for the proposed role of the TCRalpha J segment in MHC recognition during thymic selection. Because the twins were raised together, environmental influences could not be ruled out as an explanation for the similarity between twins. V gene usage, even among non-selected out-of-frame TCRbeta clonotypes, was reported to be markedly more similar within twin pairs than between unrelated donors. How many CDR3 clonotypes two donors shared depended mainly on the product of their cloneset sizes, and the twins did not clearly stray from this trend. Among the most abundant TCRbeta clonotypes, each donor shared more CDR3 sequences with her twin than with unrelated donors.

Six healthy women forming three monozygous twin pairs were used as donors. All three twin pairs had been reared together, and it was thought likely that the same infectious agents and vaccines had been met by these twin pairs. TCR cDNA libraries were prepared from RNA that was isolated from peripheral blood mononuclear cells. This clonotype was seen many times. It lacks a known antigen. The sample holds no much larger clone one base away, and base qualities are not on file. Inclusive of the bounding cysteine and phenylalanine, the CDR3 is 16 residues long. Only CDR3 DNA is held: 48 bases, read in frame from base 1. A distance of 10 bases separates the germline ends of V and J, which lose 0 bases and 1 base respectively. From a lookup of the germline V gene (reference sequence), CDR1 and CDR2 are DFQATT and SNEGSKA. The method was 5' RACE. Data came from an Illumina Genome Analyzer IIx. RNA-based TCR cDNA libraries were prepared by a previously described protocol with several modifications. To prevent cross-contamination, barcodes specific to each sample were added to both ends of every TCR cDNA library during cDNA synthesis and amplification. The source study handled its data this way. Each individual had between about 90,000 and nearly 550,000 identified clonotypes, and each library contained roughly 2.2 to 3.6 million CDR3-containing reads. Reads with improper barcode index combinations were discarded, and clonesets were then built for each library with the MiTCR software. While assembling CDR3 clonotypes, MiTCR filtered or rescued low-quality reads and corrected PCR and sequencing errors. Artificial out-of-frame clonotypes were removed by being mapped to in-frame sequences, with one indel in the CDR3 allowed. Similarity in V and J gene usage between donors was calculated as the Jensen-Shannon divergence divided by the mean entropy. Clones were called with MiXCR by TCRdb after fastp trimmed the public reads at Q25, and only in-frame beta chains were retained. Records with the same CDR3 protein are collapsed into one entry carrying the most frequent genes and DNA. TCRdb's processing, not the authors' own work, is the source of the V and J calls. The sample data list 300,000 to 450,000 distinct CDR3 sequences, and around 30% of these were observed just once. The top ten clonotypes cover more than 5.5% of the sample.

The chain uses TRBV20-1 and TRBJ2-6; a tentative D match to TRBD1 spans 5 bases. The sample consisted of PBMCs. The receptor was derived from a woman aged 18 to 49 in good health. CDR3 protein: CSARDDSLSGANVLTF. The DNA sequence reads TGCAGTGCTAGAGATGACAGCTTATCTGGGGCCAACGTCCTGACTTTC.